This TCR beta chain was sequenced during a study of shared clonotypes between healthy human individuals (dated by TCRdb to 2020 to 2022). Background for the entire study: Three men and two women, aged 18 to 49 years, made up the cohort. To estimate repertoire size and how much clonotypes are shared between individuals, the study performed deep sequencing of blood TCR repertoires from roughly five healthy adults. Libraries were prepared and TCR repertoires were sequenced by different laboratories using diverse techniques, in order to increase sequencing depth and limit assay-specific biases. Each donor's leukapheresis produced roughly between roughly 0.85 and 10 billion PBMCs. For each donor, CD4 naive and CD4 memory were each given three plates, CD8 naive was given two plates, and CD8 memory was given one plate.

The research as a whole found: Sampling was limited to blood, and TCR repertoires in tissue likely differ from TCR repertoires in blood. Clonotypes shared by all four sorted-subset donors showed higher generation probabilities than non-shared clonotypes. Incomplete sequencing was indicated by rarefaction of sorted-subset datasets, despite the large sequencing depth. Based on pairwise subsampling, the degree of clonotype sharing among donors was expected to be affected by sequencing depth. Because the study included only a small number of donors, the genetic and exposure-history diversity represented was limited. Estimated clonotype richness was generally larger for naive than for memory subsets. About 4.5% of naive CD4, 3.5% of naive CD8, 2.3% of memory CD4, and 0.4% of memory CD8 clonotypes were shared across several donors.

A few counts support this clone. Which antigen it targets is not known. Per-base quality was not reported, and no clone a single base away is much larger than it. Healthy HIV-negative adults with no recently reported acute infections or vaccinations were included as donors. Only Caucasian adults living in Nashville, Tennessee, USA were represented among the donors. CD4+ T cells were enriched by magnetic negative selection, after which naive cells were positively selected on CD45RA and the negative fraction was taken as the memory subset. Blood was obtained by leukapheresis, after which PBMCs were separated by Ficoll-Histopaque density gradient centrifugation and cryopreserved in liquid nitrogen vapor phase. Analytical flow cytometry was used to check the purity and quantity of each magnetically sorted T cell population. Each sorted fraction had its genomic DNA isolated and then quantified by UV absorbance on a Nanodrop 2000c.

TCR CDR3 regions were amplified from genomic DNA by multiplex PCR using the deep immunoSEQ assay. Extracted genomic DNA from each cell subset was distributed evenly across all wells of several immunoSEQ 96-well plates, and each plate was treated as a replicate. For sorted subsets, each replicate PCR was loaded with 150 to 250 ng genomic DNA, equivalent to some 27,000 T cell genomes. The purified libraries were quantified using a Qubit 3.0 fluorometer, sized with a Bioanalyzer 2100, and then quantified again using the KAPA Library Quantification kit. Every immunoSEQ 96-well plate was sequenced on a separate single-read 150-cycle Illumina NextSeq 550 flow cell. Regarding the original processing steps: Because the immunoSEQ output held only junctional sequences and lacked quality scores, the filtering could not match the filtering applied to full-length reads. Sequences were annotated with PyIR, a Python wrapper for IgBLAST v1.9, using IMGT germline references to assign V/J genes and CDR3. Reads with weak V/J assignments (E-value above 1e-6), missing CDR3, stop codons, out-of-frame junctions, or ambiguous translated residues were removed. V3J clonotypes were defined by identical inferred V gene, J gene, and CDR3 amino acid sequence. The percentage overlap between two repertoires was calculated by dividing the number of shared unique clonotypes by the size of the smaller repertoire. Three approaches were used to assess repertoire richness: RTK rarefaction, the Chao1 estimator, and Recon v2.1 estimates of unobserved clonotypes. Generation probabilities were computed with OLGA for all TCRbeta clonotypes obtained by the gDNA method from several donors. As stored in TCRdb, this immuneACCESS dataset retains in-frame rearrangements with V and J assigned. A fraction of the clones does not appear; measured against another copy, unresolved V genes explain less than half of the discrepancy, and the remainder lacks a known reason. V, J and clone size are those of that table, while D and trimming were read from the DNA. Here the sample has 550,000 to 700,000 clones; roughly 72% occur a single time. Around 2% of the sample rests with the top ten.

The sequence came from a woman younger than 45 in good health. The specimen was memory CD4+ T cells sorted from blood. Read against the paper, the sample's cell subset or site label means: CD45RA-negative fraction.

The CDR3 protein: CASSRLAGYNEQFF. The nucleotide sequence is given as TGTGCCAGCAGTCGTCTAGCGGGTTACAATGAGCAGTTCTTC. This chain joins TRBV2 to TRBJ2-1; 8 nucleotides in the junction match TRBD2. From the cysteine through the phenylalanine, the CDR3 covers 14 amino acids. Only CDR3 DNA is held: 42 bases, read in frame from base 1. V is cut back by 5 bases and J by 4 bases, with 4 bases in the junction unmatched. CDR1 SNHLY and CDR2 FYNNEI are derived from the germline V gene.